This TCR beta chain was captured in a study of molecular identifiers for immune sequencing clone quantification. TCRdb processed the PCR reads anew with MiXCR; each CDR3 protein has one entry. Of about 40,000 distinct CDR3 sequences in the sample, less than 20% were seen once. V shed 6 bases and J shed 2 bases, with 20 bases lying between them. The CDR3 covers 16 residues. The germline CDR1 and CDR2 sequences are KGHSH and LQKENI. A note on this clonotype: This could be a read error, since a much larger clone is one nucleotide away.

Source material: naive CD8+ T cells from blood, with Jurkat cell RNA spiked in. Subset in this sample: FACS-sorted CD8+CD4-CCR7+CD45RA+ naive T cells. The rearrangement joins TRBV18 to TRBJ2-7, with a possible D match to TRBD2 (6 bases). The receptor was isolated from a human donor in good health. Some libraries in this study had Jurkat cell RNA spiked in. CDR3 region: CASSSSRGWKPYEQYF. The CDR3 DNA reads as TGTGCCAGCTCGTCATCTCGGGGGTGGAAACCCTACGAGCAGTACTTC.